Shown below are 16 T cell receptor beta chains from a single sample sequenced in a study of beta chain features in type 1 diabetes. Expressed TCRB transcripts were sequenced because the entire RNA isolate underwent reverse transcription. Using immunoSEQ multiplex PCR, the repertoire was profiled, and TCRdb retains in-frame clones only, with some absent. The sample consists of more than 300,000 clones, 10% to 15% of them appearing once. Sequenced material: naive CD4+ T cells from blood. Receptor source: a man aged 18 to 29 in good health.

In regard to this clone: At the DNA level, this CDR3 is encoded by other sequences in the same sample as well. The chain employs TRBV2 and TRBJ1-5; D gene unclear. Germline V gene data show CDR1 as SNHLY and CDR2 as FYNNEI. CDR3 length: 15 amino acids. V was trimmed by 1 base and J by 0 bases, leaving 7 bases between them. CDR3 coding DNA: TGTGCCAGCAGTGAAGGCGGTTATAGCAATCAGCCCCAGCATTTT. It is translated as CASSEGGYSNQPQHF.

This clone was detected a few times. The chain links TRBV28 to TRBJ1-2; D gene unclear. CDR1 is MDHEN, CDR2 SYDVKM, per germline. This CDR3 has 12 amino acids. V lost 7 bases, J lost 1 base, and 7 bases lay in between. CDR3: CASTEVNYGYTF. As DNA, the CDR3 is TGTGCCAGCACGGAGGTTAACTATGGCTACACCTTC.

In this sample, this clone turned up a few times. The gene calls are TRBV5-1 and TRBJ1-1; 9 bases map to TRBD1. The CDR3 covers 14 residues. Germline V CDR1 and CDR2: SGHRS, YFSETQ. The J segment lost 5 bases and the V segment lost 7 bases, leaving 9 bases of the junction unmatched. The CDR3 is CASQTGGAETEAFF. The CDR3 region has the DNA TGCGCCAGCCAGACAGGGGGTGCTGAGACTGAAGCTTTCTTT.

The DNA of the CDR3 is TGTGCCAGCAGCTCCCGGACTGGCACAGATACGCAGTATTTT. This gives the protein CASSSRTGTDTQYF. This chain uses TRBV7-9 with TRBJ2-3; perhaps TRBD2 as D (5 bases). V lost 4 bases to trimming and J lost 1 base, with 9 bases between them. The CDR3 runs 14 residues. The germline V gene has CDR1 SEHNR and CDR2 FQNEAQ (reference sequence).

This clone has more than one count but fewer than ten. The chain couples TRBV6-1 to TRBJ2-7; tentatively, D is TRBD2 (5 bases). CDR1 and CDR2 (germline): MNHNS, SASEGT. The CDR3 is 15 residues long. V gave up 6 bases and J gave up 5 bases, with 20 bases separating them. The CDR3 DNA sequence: TGTGCCAGCAGGAAGCCCGGACGCCCCGGGAACGAGCAGTACTTC. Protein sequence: CASRKPGRPGNEQYF.

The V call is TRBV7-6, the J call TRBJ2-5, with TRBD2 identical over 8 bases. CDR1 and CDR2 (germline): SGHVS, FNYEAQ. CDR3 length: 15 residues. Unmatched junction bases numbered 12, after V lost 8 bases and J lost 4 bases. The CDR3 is CASRPIAGNRETQYF. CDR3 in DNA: TGTGCCAGCCGACCAATAGCGGGGAATCGAGAGACCCAGTACTTC.

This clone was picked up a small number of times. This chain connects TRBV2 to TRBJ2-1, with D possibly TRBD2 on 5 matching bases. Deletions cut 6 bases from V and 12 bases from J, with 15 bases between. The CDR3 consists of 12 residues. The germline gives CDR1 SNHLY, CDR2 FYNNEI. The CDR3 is CASRERASPQFF. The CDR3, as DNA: TGTGCCAGCAGAGAGAGGGCCTCCCCGCAGTTCTTC.

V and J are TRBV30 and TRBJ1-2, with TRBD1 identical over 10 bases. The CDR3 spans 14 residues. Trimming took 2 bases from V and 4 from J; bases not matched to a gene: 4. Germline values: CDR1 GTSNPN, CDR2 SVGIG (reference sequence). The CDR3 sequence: CAWSRDRGLYGYTF. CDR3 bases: TGTGCCTGGAGTCGGGACAGGGGTCTCTATGGCTACACCTTC.

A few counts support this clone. The CDR3 sequence is CASSPSGEITDTQYF. As DNA, the CDR3 is TGCGCCAGCAGCCCTAGCGGGGAAATCACAGATACGCAGTATTTT. The V gene is TRBV5-1, the J gene TRBJ2-3; TRBD2 matches 9 bases. CDR1 and CDR2 from the germline V gene are SGHRS and YFSETQ. V shed 4 bases, J shed 2 bases, and the junction held 5 bases outside the gene matches. This CDR3 has 15 amino acids.

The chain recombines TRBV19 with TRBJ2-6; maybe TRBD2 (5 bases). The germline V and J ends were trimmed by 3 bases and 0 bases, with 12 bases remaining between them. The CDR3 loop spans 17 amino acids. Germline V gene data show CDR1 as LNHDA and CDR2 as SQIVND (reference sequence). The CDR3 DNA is TGTGCCAGTAGTATTGTCTGGGAGAGCTCTGGGGCCAACGTCCTGACTTTC. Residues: CASSIVWESSGANVLTF. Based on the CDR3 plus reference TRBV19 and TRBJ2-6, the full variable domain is DGGITQSPKYLFRKEGQNVTLSCEQNLNHDAMYWYRQDPGQGLRLIYYSQIVNDFQKGDIAEGYSVSREKKESFPLTVTSAQKNPTAFYLCASSIVWESSGANVLTFGAGSRLTVL.

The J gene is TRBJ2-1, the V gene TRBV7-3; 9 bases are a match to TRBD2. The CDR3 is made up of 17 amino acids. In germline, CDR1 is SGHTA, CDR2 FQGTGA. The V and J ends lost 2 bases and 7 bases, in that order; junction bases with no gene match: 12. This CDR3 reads CASSLGRLAVSLNEQFF. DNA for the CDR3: TGTGCCAGCAGCTTAGGCCGACTAGCGGTCTCACTTAATGAGCAGTTCTTC.

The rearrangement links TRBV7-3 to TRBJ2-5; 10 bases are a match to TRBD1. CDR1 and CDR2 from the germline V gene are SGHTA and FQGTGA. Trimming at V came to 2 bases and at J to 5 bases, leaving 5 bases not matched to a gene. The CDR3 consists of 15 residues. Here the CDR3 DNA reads TGTGCCAGCAGCTTACGACAGGGGGCTTGGGAGACCCAGTACTTC. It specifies CASSLRQGAWETQYF.

The CDR3 DNA follows: TGTGCCAGCAGCGCAAACCAGGGACTAGCGGGAGGGACGGGGAACATTCAGTACTTC. Its protein is CASSANQGLAGGTGNIQYF. The chain employs TRBV7-8 and TRBJ2-4, with 16 bases identical to TRBD2. With V trimmed by 5 bases and J by 7 bases, 14 bases remained unmatched. Germline V gene data show CDR1 as SGHVS and CDR2 as FQNEAQ. This CDR3 is 19 amino acids long.

CDR3 sequence (DNA): TGTGCCAGCAGCTTCAGCAGGACTAGCACAGATACGCAGTATTTT. Translation: CASSFSRTSTDTQYF. The chain links TRBV7-6 to TRBJ2-3, with D perhaps TRBD2 (5 bases). CDR3 length: 15 residues. Germline V lookup: CDR1 SGHVS, CDR2 FNYEAQ. V shed 3 bases and J shed 0 bases, with 10 bases lying between them. Full variable domain (outside the CDR3, taken from reference TRBV7-6 and TRBJ2-3): GAGVSQSPRYKVTKRGQDVALRCDPISGHVSLYWYRQALGQGPEFLTYFNYEAQQDKSGLPNDRFSAERPEGSISTLTIQRTEQRDSAMYRCASSFSRTSTDTQYFGPGTRLTVL.

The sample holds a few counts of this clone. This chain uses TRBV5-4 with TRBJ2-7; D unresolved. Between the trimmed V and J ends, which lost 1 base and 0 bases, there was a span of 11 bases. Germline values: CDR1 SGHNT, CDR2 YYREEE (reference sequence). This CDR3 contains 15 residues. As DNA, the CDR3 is TGTGCCAGCAGCTTGACTCCCCGATCCTCCTACGAGCAGTACTTC. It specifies CASSLTPRSSYEQYF.

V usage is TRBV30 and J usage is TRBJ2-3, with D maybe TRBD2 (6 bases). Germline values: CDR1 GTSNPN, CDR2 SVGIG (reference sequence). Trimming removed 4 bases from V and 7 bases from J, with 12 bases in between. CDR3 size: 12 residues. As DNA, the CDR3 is TGTGCCTGGAATAGCGGTAGTTATACGCAGTATTTT. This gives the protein CAWNSGSYTQYF.